This TCR beta chain was captured by sequencing in a study of PD-1 blockade in mismatch repair-deficient tumors. Study information: Patients had some twelve mismatch repair-deficient cancer types, all previously treated and progressing. Study observations and caveats: After pembrolizumab, tumor-resident clones rose rapidly, then generally contracted before radiologic responses.

Assay used: immunoSEQ multiplex PCR; TCRdb lists only in-frame clones, some missing. Of some 100,000 clones listed, under 90% are singletons. This clone occurred once. What it binds is unknown. This CDR3 has 14 residues. The V gene end was trimmed by 7 bases and the J gene end by 6 bases; junction bases not matched to a gene: 9. CDR1 is MNHNY and CDR2 is SVGAGI in the germline V gene (reference sequence). V and J are TRBV6-6 and TRBJ2-5, with TRBD1 matching 9 bases. This specimen consisted of peripheral blood, obtained 30 to 36 weeks after starting pembrolizumab. This sequence was found in an adult with mismatch repair-deficient cancer. This chain's CDR3 is CASIRTGEVKTQYF. CDR3 nucleotide sequence: TGTGCCAGCATTAGGACAGGGGAGGTGAAGACCCAGTACTTC.